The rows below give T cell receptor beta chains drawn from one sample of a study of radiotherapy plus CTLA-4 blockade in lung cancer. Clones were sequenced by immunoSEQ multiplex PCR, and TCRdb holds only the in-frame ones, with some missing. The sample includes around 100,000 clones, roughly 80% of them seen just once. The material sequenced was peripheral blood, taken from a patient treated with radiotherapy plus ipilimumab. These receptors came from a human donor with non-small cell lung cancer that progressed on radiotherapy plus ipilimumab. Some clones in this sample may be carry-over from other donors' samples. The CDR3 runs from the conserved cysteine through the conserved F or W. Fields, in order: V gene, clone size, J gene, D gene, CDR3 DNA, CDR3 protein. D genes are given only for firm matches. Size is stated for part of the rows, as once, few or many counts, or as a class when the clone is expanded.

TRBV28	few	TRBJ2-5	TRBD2	TGTGCCAGCAGCGATAGGGGACTAGCGGGGGGGGTAGAGACCCAGTACTTC	CASSDRGLAGGVETQYF
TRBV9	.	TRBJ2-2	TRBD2	TGTGCCAGCAGCTTCATAGCGGGGGGCACCGGGGAGCTGTTTTTT	CASSFIAGGTGELFF
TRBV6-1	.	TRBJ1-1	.	TGTGCCAGCAGCGAGGTCCAGAACACTGAAGCTTTCTTT	CASSEVQNTEAFF
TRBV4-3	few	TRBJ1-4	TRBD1	TGCGCCAGCAGCATGGGTGGGACAGGGTACGAAAAACTGTTTTTT	CASSMGGTGYEKLFF
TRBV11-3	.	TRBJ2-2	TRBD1	TGTGCCAGCAGCTTACCAACAGGGGGTAACACCGGGGAGCTGTTTTTT	CASSLPTGGNTGELFF
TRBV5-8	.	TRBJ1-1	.	TGTGCCAGCAGCTCCCGGGAAACAAATGAAGCTTTCTTT	CASSSRETNEAFF
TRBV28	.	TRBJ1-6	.	TGTGCCAGCAGTTTCATGATAGGTTCACCCCTCCACTTT	CASSFMIGSPLHF
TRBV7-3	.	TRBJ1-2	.	TGTGCCAGCAGCCAAGGACTGGGGTATGGCTACACCTTC	CASSQGLGYGYTF
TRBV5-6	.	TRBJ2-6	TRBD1	TGTGCCAGCTCCTGGACAGGGGGCGCTTCTGGGGCCAACGTCCTGACTTTC	CASSWTGGASGANVLTF
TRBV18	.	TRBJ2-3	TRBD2	TGTGCCAGCTCACCACAACTAGCGGGGGGGCCCGATACGCAGTATTTT	CASSPQLAGGPDTQYF
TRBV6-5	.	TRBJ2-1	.	TGTGCCAGCAGTTATGGACTCCAGAGTTACAATGAGCAGTTCTTC	CASSYGLQSYNEQFF
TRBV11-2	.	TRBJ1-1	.	TGTGCCAGCAGCTCGGCGGGACCTGAAGCTTTCTTT	CASSSAGPEAFF
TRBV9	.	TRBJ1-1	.	TGTGCCAGCAGCCCTATGGGGAACACTGAAGCTTTCTTT	CASSPMGNTEAFF
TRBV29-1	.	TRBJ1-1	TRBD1	TGCAGCGTTGATGGCAGGGGGGACACTGAAGCTTTCTTT	CSVDGRGDTEAFF
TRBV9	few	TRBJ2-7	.	TGTGCCAGCAGCGTAGGCCAGGGTACGGCCTACGAGCAGTACTTC	CASSVGQGTAYEQYF
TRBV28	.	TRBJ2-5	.	TGTGCCAGCAGCCGAAATAGGTTCCGGGAGACCCAGTACTTC	CASSRNRFRETQYF
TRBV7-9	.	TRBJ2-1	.	TGTGCCAGCAGCTTACTACGCGTCCCAGGGTACAATGAGCAGTTCTTC	CASSLLRVPGYNEQFF
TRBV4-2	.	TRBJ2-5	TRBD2	TGTGCCAGCAGCCAAGAAGGGACTAGGGCCGGAGAGACCCAGTACTTC	CASSQEGTRAGETQYF
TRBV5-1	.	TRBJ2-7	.	TGCGCCAGCAGCCAAACCCCCGACAGCGGGTCCTACGAGCAGTACTTC	CASSQTPDSGSYEQYF
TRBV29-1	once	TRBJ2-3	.	TGCAGCGTTCGCCCCTACGGGGCAGCTAGCACAGATACGCAGTATTTT	CSVRPYGAASTDTQYF
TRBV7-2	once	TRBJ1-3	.	TGTGCCAGCAGCTTAATAGGGGCCGAAGGAAACACCATATATTTT	CASSLIGAEGNTIYF
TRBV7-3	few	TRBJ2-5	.	TGTGCCAGCAGCCCAACAGGGCTCCAAGAGACCCAGTACTTC	CASSPTGLQETQYF
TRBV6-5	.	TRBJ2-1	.	TGTGCCAGCAGTTACTCTTGGCGGGACCTTTACAATGAGCAGTTCTTC	CASSYSWRDLYNEQFF
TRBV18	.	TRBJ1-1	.	TGTGCCAGCTCACCCCGGGACGGGAACACTGAAGCTTTCTTT	CASSPRDGNTEAFF
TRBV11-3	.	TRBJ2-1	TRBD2	TGTGCCAGCAGCCTTAGAAGCGGGGGGGGCATCCCCTACAATGAGCAGTTCTTC	CASSLRSGGGIPYNEQFF
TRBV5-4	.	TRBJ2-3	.	TGTGCCAGCAGCCAAACAGGGACTAGCACAGATACGCAGTATTTT	CASSQTGTSTDTQYF
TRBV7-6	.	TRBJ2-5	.	TGTGCCAGCAGCTTTTTCCAGGGGTACACACAAGAGACCCAGTACTTC	CASSFFQGYTQETQYF
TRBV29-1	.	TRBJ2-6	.	TGCAGCGCGGGGGATGGGGTTGGGGCCAACGTCCTGACTTTC	CSAGDGVGANVLTF
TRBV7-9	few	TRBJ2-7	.	TGTGCCAGCAGTCTAACGACCGCCTACGAGCAGTACTTC	CASSLTTAYEQYF
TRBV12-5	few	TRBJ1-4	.	TGTGCTAGTGGTTTGTGGAGGCAGGGCGGTGAAAAACTGTTTTTT	CASGLWRQGGEKLFF
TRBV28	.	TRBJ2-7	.	TGTGCCAGCGCTGTCTCCTACGAGCAGTACTTC	CASAVSYEQYF
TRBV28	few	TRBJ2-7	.	TGTGCCAGCAGTTTAACAGGCTCCCGGACCTACGAGCAGTACTTC	CASSLTGSRTYEQYF
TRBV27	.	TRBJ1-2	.	TGTGCCAGCAGTTTAAACTACAGGGTAGACTATGGCTACACCTTC	CASSLNYRVDYGYTF
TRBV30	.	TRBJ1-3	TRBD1	TGTGCCTGGAGTCGAAAGACAGGGTTGGGAGACTACACCATATATTTT	CAWSRKTGLGDYTIYF
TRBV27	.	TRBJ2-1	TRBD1	TGTGCCAGCAGTTCAAGACAGGGGGCGGGTGAGCAGTTCTTC	CASSSRQGAGEQFF
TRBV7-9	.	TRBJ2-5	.	TGTGCCAGCAGCCCAGCGGTAGCCAGCCAAGAGACCCAGTACTTC	CASSPAVASQETQYF
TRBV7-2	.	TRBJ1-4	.	TGTGCCAGCAGCCCCCGACCTCGACGGAATGAAAAACTGTTTTTT	CASSPRPRRNEKLFF
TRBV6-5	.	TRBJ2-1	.	TGTGCCAGCAGTGAACGTGGGTACAATGAGCAGTTCTTC	CASSERGYNEQFF
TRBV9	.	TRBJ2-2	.	TGTGCCAGCAGCGTATCGGGGGGCAAGTACACCGGGGAGCTGTTTTTT	CASSVSGGKYTGELFF
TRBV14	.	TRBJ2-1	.	TGTGCCAGCAGCCAAGTTAATGAGCAGTTCTTC	CASSQVNEQFF
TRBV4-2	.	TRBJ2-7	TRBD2	TGTGCCAGCAGCCATCAAGGGCAGCGGGGGGCCTCCTACGAGCAGTACTTC	CASSHQGQRGASYEQYF
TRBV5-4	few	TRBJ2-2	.	TGTGCCAGCAGCGTGGACAAGGCGAACACCGGGGAGCTGTTTTTT	CASSVDKANTGELFF
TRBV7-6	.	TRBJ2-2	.	TGTGCCAGCACCCGGGCGGTGGGGGAGCTGTTTTTT	CASTRAVGELFF
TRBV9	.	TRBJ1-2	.	TGTGCCAGCAGCGCCTCTAAGGGTATTTTGGACTATGGCTACACCTTC	CASSASKGILDYGYTF
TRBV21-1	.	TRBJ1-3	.	TGTGCCAGCAGCAAATGGTTTCCGGCTGGAAACACCATATATTTT	CASSKWFPAGNTIYF
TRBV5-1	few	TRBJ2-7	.	TGCGCCAGCAGCTTGGGAGGGGGGAAGGAGCAGTACTTC	CASSLGGGKEQYF
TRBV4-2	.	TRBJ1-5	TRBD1	TGTGCCAGCAGCACACACAGGGGTTCCAATCAGCCCCAGCATTTT	CASSTHRGSNQPQHF
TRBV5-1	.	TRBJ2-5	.	TGCGCCAGCAGCTTGGAGGGCGGGCCCCAGTACTTC	CASSLEGGPQYF
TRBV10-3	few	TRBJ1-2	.	TGTGCCATCAGCCCAGAGACATCCTTCTATGGCTACACCTTC	CAISPETSFYGYTF